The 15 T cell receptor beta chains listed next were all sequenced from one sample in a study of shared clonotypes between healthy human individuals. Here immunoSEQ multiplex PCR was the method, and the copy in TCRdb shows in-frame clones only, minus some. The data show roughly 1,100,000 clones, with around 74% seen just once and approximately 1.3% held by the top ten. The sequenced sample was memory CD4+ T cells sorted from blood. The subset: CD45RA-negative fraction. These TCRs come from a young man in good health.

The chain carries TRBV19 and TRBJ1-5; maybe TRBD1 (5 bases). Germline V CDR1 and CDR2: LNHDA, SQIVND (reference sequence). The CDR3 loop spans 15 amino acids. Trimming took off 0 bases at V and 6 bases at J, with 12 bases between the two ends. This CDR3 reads CASSIDFQGSQPQHF. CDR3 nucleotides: TGTGCCAGTAGTATAGATTTCCAGGGCAGTCAGCCCCAGCATTTT.

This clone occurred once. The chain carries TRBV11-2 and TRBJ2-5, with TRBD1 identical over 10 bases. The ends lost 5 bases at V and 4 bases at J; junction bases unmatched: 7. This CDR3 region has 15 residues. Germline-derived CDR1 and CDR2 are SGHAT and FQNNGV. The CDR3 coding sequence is TGTGCCAGCAGCCCCGGGACAGGGGTTGGAGAGACCCAGTACTTC. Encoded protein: CASSPGTGVGETQYF.

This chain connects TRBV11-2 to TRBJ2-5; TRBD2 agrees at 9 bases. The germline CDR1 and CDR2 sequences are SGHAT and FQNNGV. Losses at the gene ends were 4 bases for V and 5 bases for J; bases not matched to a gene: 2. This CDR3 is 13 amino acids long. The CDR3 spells CASSWLAGETQYF. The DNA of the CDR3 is TGTGCCAGCAGCTGGCTAGCGGGGGAGACCCAGTACTTC. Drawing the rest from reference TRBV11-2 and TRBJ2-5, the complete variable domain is EAGVAQSPRYKIIEKRQSVAFWCNPISGHATLYWYQQILGQGPKLLIQFQNNGVVDDSQLPKDRFSAERLKGVDSTLKIQPAKLEDSAVYLCASSWLAGETQYFGPGTRLLVL.

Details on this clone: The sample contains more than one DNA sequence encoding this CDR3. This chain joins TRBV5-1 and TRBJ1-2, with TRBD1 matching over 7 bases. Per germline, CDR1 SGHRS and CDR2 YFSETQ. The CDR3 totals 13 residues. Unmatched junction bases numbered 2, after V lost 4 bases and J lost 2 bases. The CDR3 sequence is CASSAGQNYGYTF. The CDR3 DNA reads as TGCGCCAGCAGCGCGGGACAGAACTATGGCTACACCTTC.

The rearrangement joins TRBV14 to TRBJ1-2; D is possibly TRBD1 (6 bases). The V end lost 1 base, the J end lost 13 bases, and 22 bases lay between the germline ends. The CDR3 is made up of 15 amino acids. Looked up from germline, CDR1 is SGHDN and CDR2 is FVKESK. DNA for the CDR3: TGTGCCAGCAGCCAAGGCACAAGCGGGACATTGAATTTCACCTTC. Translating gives CASSQGTSGTLNFTF.

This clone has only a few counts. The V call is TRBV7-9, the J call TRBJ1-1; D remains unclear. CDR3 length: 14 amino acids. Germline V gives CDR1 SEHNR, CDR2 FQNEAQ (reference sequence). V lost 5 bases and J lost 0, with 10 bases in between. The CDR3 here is CASSASSVNTEAFF. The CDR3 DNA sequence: TGTGCCAGCAGCGCCTCATCTGTGAACACTGAAGCTTTCTTT.

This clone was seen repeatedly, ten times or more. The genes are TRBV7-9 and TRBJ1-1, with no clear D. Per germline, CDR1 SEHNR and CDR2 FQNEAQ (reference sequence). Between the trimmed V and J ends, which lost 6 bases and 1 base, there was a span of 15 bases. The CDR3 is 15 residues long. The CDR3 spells CASRDLRGRNTEAFF. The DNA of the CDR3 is TGTGCCAGCAGAGACCTCAGAGGGAGGAACACTGAAGCTTTCTTT.

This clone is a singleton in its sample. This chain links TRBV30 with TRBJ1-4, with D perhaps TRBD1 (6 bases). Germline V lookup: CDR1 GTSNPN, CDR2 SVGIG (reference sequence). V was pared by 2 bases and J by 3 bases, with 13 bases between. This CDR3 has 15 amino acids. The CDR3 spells CAWSWVSGANEKLFF. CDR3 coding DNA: TGTGCCTGGAGTTGGGTTTCAGGGGCTAATGAAAAACTGTTTTTT.

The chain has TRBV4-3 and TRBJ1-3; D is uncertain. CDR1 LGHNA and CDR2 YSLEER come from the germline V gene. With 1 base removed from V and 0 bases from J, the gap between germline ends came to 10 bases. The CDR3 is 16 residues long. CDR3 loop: CASSQVGVSSGNTIYF. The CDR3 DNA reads TGCGCCAGCAGCCAAGTCGGGGTTAGCTCTGGAAACACCATATATTTT.

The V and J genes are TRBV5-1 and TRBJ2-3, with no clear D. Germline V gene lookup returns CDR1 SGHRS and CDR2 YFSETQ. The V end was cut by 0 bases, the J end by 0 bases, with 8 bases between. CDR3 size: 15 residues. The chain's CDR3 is CASSLGHTSTDTQYF. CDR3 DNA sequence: TGCGCCAGCAGCTTGGGCCATACTAGCACAGATACGCAGTATTTT. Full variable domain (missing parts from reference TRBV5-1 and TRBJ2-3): KAGVTQTPRYLIKTRGQQVTLSCSPISGHRSVSWYQQTPGQGLQFLFEYFSETQRNKGNFPGRFSGRQFSNSRSEMNVSTLELGDSALYLCASSLGHTSTDTQYFGPGTRLTVL.

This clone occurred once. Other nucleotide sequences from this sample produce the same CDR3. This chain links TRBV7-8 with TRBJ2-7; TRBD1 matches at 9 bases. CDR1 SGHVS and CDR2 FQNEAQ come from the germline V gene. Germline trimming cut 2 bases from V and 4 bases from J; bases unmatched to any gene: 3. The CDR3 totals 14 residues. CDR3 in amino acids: CASSLRDRAYEQYF. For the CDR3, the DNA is TGTGCCAGCAGCTTAAGGGACAGGGCATACGAGCAGTACTTC.

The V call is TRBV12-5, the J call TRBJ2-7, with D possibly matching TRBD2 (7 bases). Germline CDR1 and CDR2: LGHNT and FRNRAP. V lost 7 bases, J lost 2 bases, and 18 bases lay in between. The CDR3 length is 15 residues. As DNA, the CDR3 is TGTGCTAGTGCACTAGGGGGGGGTCCTACCTACGAGCAGTACTTC. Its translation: CASALGGGPTYEQYF.

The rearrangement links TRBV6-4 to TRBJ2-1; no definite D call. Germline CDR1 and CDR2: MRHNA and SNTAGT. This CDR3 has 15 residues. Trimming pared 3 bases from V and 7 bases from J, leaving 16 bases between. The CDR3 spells CASSDPLFAGNEQFF. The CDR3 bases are TGTGCCAGCAGTGATCCCCTCTTTGCTGGGAATGAGCAGTTCTTC.

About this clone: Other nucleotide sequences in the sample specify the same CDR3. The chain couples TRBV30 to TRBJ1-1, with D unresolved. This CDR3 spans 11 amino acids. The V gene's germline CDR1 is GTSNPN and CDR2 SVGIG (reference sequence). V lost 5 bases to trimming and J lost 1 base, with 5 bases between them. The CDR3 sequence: CAWAPNTEAFF. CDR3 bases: TGTGCCTGGGCCCCGAACACTGAAGCTTTCTTT.

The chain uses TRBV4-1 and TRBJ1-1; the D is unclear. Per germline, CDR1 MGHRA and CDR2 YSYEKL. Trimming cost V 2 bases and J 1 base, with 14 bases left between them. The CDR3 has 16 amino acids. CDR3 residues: CASSQSATRPNTEAFF. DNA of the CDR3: TGCGCCAGCAGCCAATCCGCCACCCGCCCGAACACTGAAGCTTTCTTT.